This passage covers 19 T cell receptor beta chains from one sample sequenced in a study of neoadjuvant nivolumab and ipilimumab in lung cancer. Measured with immunoSEQ multiplex PCR; TCRdb has only the in-frame clones, and not every one. The table shows about 38,000 clones, with 89% occurring only once. Sequenced material: peripheral blood, taken before neoadjuvant nivolumab, alone or with ipilimumab. The source is an adult with non-small cell lung cancer.

The chain joins TRBV29-1 to TRBJ2-2; no clear D. The germline V gene has CDR1 SQVTM and CDR2 ANQGSEA. The CDR3 is 11 residues long. Trimming pared 4 bases from V and 7 bases from J, leaving 7 bases between. CDR3 loop: CSVVSVGELFF. CDR3 DNA: TGCAGCGTTGTCTCGGTCGGGGAGCTGTTTTTT.

The rearrangement uses TRBV7-2 and TRBJ2-2; possibly TRBD1 or TRBD2 for D (6 bases each). Trimming took off 1 base at V and 2 bases at J, with 11 bases between the two ends. Germline CDR1 reads SGHTA; CDR2 reads FQGNSA. CDR3 length: 16 residues. The CDR3 DNA reads as TGTGCCAGCAGCTTAGTTGGGGGGCTTAACACCGGGGAGCTGTTTTTT. Translation gives CASSLVGGLNTGELFF.

This clone appeared a single time. This chain joins TRBV5-1 and TRBJ2-5, with 10 bases aligning to TRBD2. Germline CDR1 SGHRS, CDR2 YFSETQ. CDR3 length: 15 amino acids. The junction had 8 bases not matched to a gene; V was cut back by 4 bases and J by 5 bases. The CDR3 is CASSQSGRALETQYF. The CDR3 region has the DNA TGCGCCAGCAGCCAGAGCGGGAGGGCCCTGGAGACCCAGTACTTC. The variable domain in full, with the rest retrieved from reference TRBV5-1 and TRBJ2-5, is KAGVTQTPRYLIKTRGQQVTLSCSPISGHRSVSWYQQTPGQGLQFLFEYFSETQRNKGNFPGRFSGRQFSNSRSEMNVSTLELGDSALYLCASSQSGRALETQYFGPGTRLLVL.

V and J are TRBV9 and TRBJ2-2, with unresolved D. Germline lookup yields CDR1 SGDLS and CDR2 YYNGEE. The CDR3 is made up of 15 amino acids. Deletions cut 4 bases from V and 4 bases from J, with 14 bases between. The CDR3 is CASSTNSERTGELFF. CDR3 DNA sequence: TGTGCCAGCAGCACAAATTCAGAGCGCACCGGGGAGCTGTTTTTT.

This chain links TRBV28 with TRBJ2-7, with D perhaps being TRBD1 or TRBD2 (6 bases each). The V gene's germline CDR1 is MDHEN and CDR2 SYDVKM. The CDR3 spans 16 residues. V shed 6 bases and J shed 2 bases, with 20 bases lying between them. The DNA for the CDR3 is TGTGCCAGCAGCCCGGCGGGGCAGGGGTCCACCTACGAGCAGTACTTC. It yields the protein CASSPAGQGSTYEQYF.

The chain couples TRBV11-1 to TRBJ2-5; 8 bases are a match to TRBD2. The CDR3 sequence is 15 residues long. V lost 1 base to trimming and J lost 7 bases; unmatched junction nucleotides: 8. The germline CDR1 and CDR2 sequences are SGHAT and FQDESV (reference sequence). In DNA, the CDR3 is TGTGCCAGCAGCTTAGAAGGTAGCGGGATTTGGACCCAGTACTTC. Its protein is CASSLEGSGIWTQYF.

The chain carries TRBV6-1 and TRBJ1-1; 9 bases map to TRBD1. CDR1 and CDR2 (germline): MNHNS, SASEGT. The V and J ends lost 7 bases and 1 base, in that order; junction bases with no gene match: 7. The CDR3 extends over 15 amino acids. In nucleotides, the CDR3 is TGTGCCAGCATGGGACAGGGTTTCGGGAACACTGAAGCTTTCTTT. Translated: CASMGQGFGNTEAFF.

This clone came up once. The J gene is TRBJ2-5, the V gene TRBV18; TRBD2 might be the D (6 bases). V was shortened by 2 bases and J by 4 bases, with 14 bases between the two germline ends. This CDR3 has 15 amino acids. Germline loops: CDR1 KGHSH, CDR2 LQKENI. The CDR3 DNA is TGTGCCAGCTCACCAAGCCAGGACGGGAGAGAGACCCAGTACTTC. Protein product: CASSPSQDGRETQYF.

The chain couples TRBV29-1 to TRBJ2-2; 10 nucleotides match TRBD2. The CDR3 runs 15 residues. The V segment lost 6 bases and the J segment 4 bases; nucleotides outside the gene matches: 8. Germline V gene sequence: CDR1 SQVTM, CDR2 ANQGSEA. In DNA, the CDR3 is TGCAGCGTATCCCTAGCGGGGGTCATCACCGGGGAGCTGTTTTTT. This codes for CSVSLAGVITGELFF.

V gene TRBV6-5 combines with J gene TRBJ2-7, with D perhaps being TRBD1 or TRBD2 (7 bases each). The ends were cut back, 6 bases at V and 3 bases at J, with 18 bases in the middle. The CDR3 is 15 amino acids. The germline gives CDR1 MNHEY, CDR2 SVGAGI. CDR3 sequence reads: CASSRGAGGNYEQYF. The CDR3 DNA is TGTGCCAGCAGCCGGGGGGCAGGGGGAAACTACGAGCAGTACTTC.

This clone has a handful of counts. The rearrangement uses TRBV19 and TRBJ2-7; 7 bases align to TRBD1. The ends lost 6 bases at V and 2 bases at J; junction bases unmatched: 4. Germline V gene sequence: CDR1 LNHDA, CDR2 SQIVND (reference sequence). This CDR3 contains 13 residues. Written as DNA, the CDR3 is TGTGCCAGTAGCGGACAGGCGACCTACGAGCAGTACTTC. Protein sequence: CASSGQATYEQYF. Complete variable domain (other parts from reference TRBV19 and TRBJ2-7): DGGITQSPKYLFRKEGQNVTLSCEQNLNHDAMYWYRQDPGQGLRLIYYSQIVNDFQKGDIAEGYSVSREKKESFPLTVTSAQKNPTAFYLCASSGQATYEQYFGPGTRLTVT.

J is TRBJ1-1 and V is TRBV9; D gene uncertain. Trimming removed 0 bases from V and 0 bases from J, with 6 bases in between. Germline V CDR1 and CDR2: SGDLS, YYNGEE. The CDR3 covers 14 residues. The DNA of the CDR3 is TGTGCCAGCAGCGTAGATGGGATGAACACTGAAGCTTTCTTT. Its translation: CASSVDGMNTEAFF.

The rearrangement links TRBV11-2 to TRBJ2-4; no definite D call. The length of the CDR3 is 16 residues. Germline loops: CDR1 SGHAT, CDR2 FQNNGV. Between the trimmed V and J ends, which lost 4 bases and 7 bases, there was a span of 20 bases. Here the CDR3 DNA reads TGTGCCAGCAGCTCCCTTAGCTGGGCAGGTGGTAACATTCAGTACTTC. Translation gives CASSSLSWAGGNIQYF.

The chain combines TRBV11-2 with TRBJ1-1; D is undetermined. The CDR3 extends over 16 amino acids. V gave up 4 bases and J gave up 4 bases, with 19 bases separating them. Germline CDR1 is SGHAT and CDR2 is FQNNGV. The CDR3 nucleotides read TGTGCCAGCAGCTCTCCGGATGTGATGGGTGGCACTGAAGCTTTCTTT. This encodes CASSSPDVMGGTEAFF.

The chain recombines TRBV13 with TRBJ1-4; TRBD1 might be the D (6 bases). The CDR3 has 17 residues. The V end lost 3 bases, the J end lost 0 bases, and 14 bases lay between the germline ends. CDR1 is PRHDT, CDR2 FYEKMQ, per germline (reference sequence). This CDR3 reads CASSFRTDFATNEKLFF. The CDR3 DNA reads as TGTGCCAGCAGCTTTAGGACAGACTTCGCAACTAATGAAAAACTGTTTTTT. Full variable domain (remainder filled in from reference TRBV13 and TRBJ1-4): AAGVIQSPRHLIKEKRETATLKCYPIPRHDTVYWYQQGPGQDPQFLISFYEKMQSDKGSIPDRFSAQQFSDYHSELNMSSLELGDSALYFCASSFRTDFATNEKLFFGSGTQLSVL.

The V call is TRBV5-4, the J call TRBJ2-5; 8 nucleotides line up with TRBD2. The junction had 4 bases not matched to a gene; V was cut back by 1 base and J by 5 bases. This CDR3 is built from 14 residues. Germline V lookup: CDR1 SGHNT, CDR2 YYREEE (reference sequence). CDR3 protein: CASSLRGGMETQYF. In nucleotides, the CDR3 is TGTGCCAGCAGCTTGCGGGGGGGGATGGAGACCCAGTACTTC. The full variable domain, in which reference TRBV5-4 and TRBJ2-5 provide the parts outside the CDR3, is ETGVTQSPTHLIKTRGQQVTLRCSSQSGHNTVSWYQQALGQGPQFIFQYYREEENGRGNFPPRFSGLQFPNYSSELNVNALELDDSALYLCASSLRGGMETQYFGPGTRLLVL.

The CDR3 nucleotides read TGTGCCAGCAGCAGAGGACAGGGGGACGAGCAGTACTTC. Protein: CASSRGQGDEQYF. V is TRBV7-8 and J is TRBJ2-7, with 10 bases that match TRBD1. The V gene's germline CDR1 is SGHVS and CDR2 FQNEAQ. The CDR3 runs to 13 residues. Trimming at V came to 5 bases and at J to 5 bases, leaving 3 bases not matched to a gene.

The chain links TRBV19 to TRBJ2-1; no reliable D call. V was shortened by 1 base and J by 13 bases, with 8 bases between the two germline ends. This CDR3 has 11 amino acids. Per the germline V gene, CDR1 is LNHDA and CDR2 is SQIVND (reference sequence). In DNA form, the CDR3 reads TGTGCCAGTAGTATAGGACAAGAACAGTTCTTC. Its protein is CASSIGQEQFF.

CDR3 DNA: TGTGCCAGCAGCCCCCCCCACGGCTGGTACCAGGGGGCAGAGACCCAGTACTTC. Its translation is CASSPPHGWYQGAETQYF. This chain joins TRBV14 and TRBJ2-5, with 8 bases identical to TRBD1. The J segment lost 4 bases and the V segment lost 4 bases, leaving 17 bases of the junction unmatched. Germline V gives CDR1 SGHDN, CDR2 FVKESK. This CDR3 is 18 amino acids long.